This passage covers 10 T cell receptor beta chains from one sample sequenced in a study of OX40 agonist ivuxolimab in advanced cancers. Repertoires were generated with immunoSEQ multiplex PCR, while TCRdb's copy carries only in-frame clones and drops some. The sample consists of under 100,000 clones, roughly 85% of them appearing once. The sequencing here drew on CD4+ or CD8+ T cells sorted from blood, taken in a trial of the OX40 agonist ivuxolimab. The origin of the receptors is an adult with an advanced solid tumor such as melanoma, head and neck, liver or kidney cancer.

With regard to this clone: Other DNA sequences in the same sample also yield this CDR3. The rearrangement joins TRBV30 to TRBJ1-1; 8 positions match TRBD1. The CDR3 contains 13 residues. Germline V lookup: CDR1 GTSNPN, CDR2 SVGIG (reference sequence). V gave up 1 base and J gave up 5 bases; unmatched junction bases: 3. The CDR3 loop reads CAWSADRGTEAFF. The CDR3 nucleotides read TGTGCCTGGAGTGCAGACAGGGGAACTGAAGCTTTCTTT.

V is TRBV5-1 and J is TRBJ1-1; D is perhaps TRBD1 (6 bases). The germline gives CDR1 SGHRS, CDR2 YFSETQ. The germline V and J ends were trimmed by 1 base and 0 bases, with 7 bases remaining between them. The CDR3 sequence is 14 residues long. Here the CDR3 reads CASSLTGMNTEAFF. In DNA form, the CDR3 reads TGCGCCAGCAGCTTGACAGGGATGAACACTGAAGCTTTCTTT.

The rearrangement links TRBV7-8 to TRBJ1-2, with a tentative D call TRBD1 (5 bases). Trimming cost V 5 bases and J 7 bases, with 17 bases left between them. The CDR3 sequence is 14 residues long. Per the germline V gene, CDR1 is SGHVS and CDR2 is FQNEAQ. CDR3 nucleotide sequence: TGTGCCAGCAGCCCATCCAGGCAGGGTGGTGGCTACACCTTC. Protein sequence: CASSPSRQGGGYTF. Full variable domain (remainder filled in from reference TRBV7-8 and TRBJ1-2): GAGVSQSPRYKVAKRGQDVALRCDPISGHVSLFWYQQALGQGPEFLTYFQNEAQLDKSGLPSDRFFAERPEGSVSTLKIQRTQQEDSAVYLCASSPSRQGGGYTFGSGTRLTVV.

This clone was observed a handful of times. The chain is built from TRBV12-5 and TRBJ2-1, with D unclear. Germline V gives CDR1 LGHNT, CDR2 FRNRAP. The CDR3 consists of 19 residues. Trimming pared 2 bases from V and 3 bases from J, leaving 23 bases between. CDR3 nucleotide sequence: TGTGCTAGTGGTTTGCCACCCAGAGTGGGCAGTCACCTCTACAATGAGCAGTTCTTC. It specifies CASGLPPRVGSHLYNEQFF. Using reference TRBV12-5 and TRBJ2-1 for the parts outside the CDR3, the full variable domain is DARVTQTPRHKVTEMGQEVTMRCQPILGHNTVFWYRQTMMQGLELLAYFRNRAPLDDSGMPKDRFSAEMPDATLATLKIQPSEPRDSAVYFCASGLPPRVGSHLYNEQFFGPGTRLTVL.

The chain uses TRBV30 and TRBJ1-3; D call uncertain. The CDR3 is 14 residues long. The V end was cut by 1 base, the J end by 5 bases, with 12 bases between. The V gene's germline CDR1 is GTSNPN and CDR2 SVGIG (reference sequence). The CDR3 DNA is TGTGCCTGGAGTGCGTCTGTAGTTCGAAACACCATATATTTT. This encodes CAWSASVVRNTIYF.

V and J are TRBV5-1 and TRBJ2-1, with TRBD2 matching over 9 bases. Per the germline V gene, CDR1 is SGHRS and CDR2 is YFSETQ. The CDR3 contains 15 residues. V lost 4 bases, J lost 8 bases, and 10 bases stayed unmatched. This chain's CDR3 is CASSPSPSGEYEQFF. CDR3 coding DNA: TGCGCCAGCAGCCCCAGTCCTAGCGGGGAGTATGAGCAGTTCTTC.

The J gene is TRBJ1-5, the V gene TRBV7-2; 10 nucleotides match TRBD1. CDR1 SGHTA and CDR2 FQGNSA come from the germline V gene. The CDR3 extends over 17 amino acids. Unmatched junction bases numbered 7, after V lost 4 bases and J lost 1 base. The CDR3 region is CASSSQGTGVSNQPQHF. The CDR3 DNA follows: TGTGCCAGCAGCTCTCAAGGGACAGGGGTCAGCAATCAGCCCCAGCATTTT.

This clone has just one count. The V and J genes are TRBV7-6 and TRBJ2-7; 7 positions agree with TRBD2. Per germline, CDR1 SGHVS and CDR2 FNYEAQ. The trim removed 4 bases at V and 2 bases at J, leaving 11 bases unmatched. CDR3 size: 16 residues. The CDR3 region is CASSSGLVAGAYEQYF. CDR3 DNA sequence: TGTGCCAGCAGCTCAGGACTAGTGGCGGGGGCCTACGAGCAGTACTTC.

The genes are TRBV5-1 and TRBJ1-6; 9 nucleotides align to TRBD1. Germline assignment: CDR1 SGHRS and CDR2 YFSETQ. The CDR3 extends over 15 amino acids. The V and J ends lost 1 base and 9 bases, in that order; junction bases with no gene match: 5. CDR3 amino acids: CASSLSGTGPSPLHF. The CDR3 DNA is TGCGCCAGCAGCTTGTCCGGGACAGGGCCTTCACCCCTCCACTTT.

The rearrangement links TRBV6-1 to TRBJ2-7, with D perhaps matching TRBD1 or TRBD2 (6 bases each). Germline V lookup: CDR1 MNHNS, CDR2 SASEGT. Trimming removed 3 bases at V and 2 bases at J, with 11 bases between. CDR3 size: 14 residues. CDR3 residues: CASSEGGQTYEQYF. The CDR3, as DNA: TGTGCCAGCAGTGAGGGGGGCCAGACCTACGAGCAGTACTTC.